This T cell receptor (beta chain) was profiled in a study of T cell responses to AZD1222 COVID-19 vaccine. Study details: The analysis combined second doses at about 4 or about 12 weeks.

Only in-frame clones appear in the TCRdb table, and some are missing; sequencing was by immunoSEQ multiplex PCR. The sample yields around 90,000 clones, 80% to 90% seen once. Worth noting for this clone: Its antigen is unknown.

Study-wide results and caveats: The donors showed a predominance of white British ancestry and of females, with possible underestimation of clonal diversity. Regions 160-218 and 743-854 dominated among vaccine-associated CD4 TCRs spanning spike. Compared with day 0, the breadth and depth of the Spike-specific TCR repertoire rose significantly after two doses of AZD1222.

This receptor was taken from an adult in good health. This specimen consisted of peripheral blood, obtained on day 0 of AZD1222 vaccination.

Here the CDR3 DNA reads TGTGCCAGCAGCTTAGTTCAGGGGGCCACTGAAGCTTTCTTT. Translating gives CASSLVQGATEAFF. This chain joins TRBV7-9 and TRBJ1-1; the match to TRBD1 covers 8 bases. Germline values: CDR1 SEHNR, CDR2 FQNEAQ (reference sequence). The CDR3 extends over 14 amino acids. The J segment lost 4 bases and the V segment lost 1 base, leaving 2 bases of the junction unmatched.